Below, 12 T cell receptor beta chains from the same sample are listed, as sequenced in a study of blood T cell repertoires in COVID-19. The assay was immunoSEQ multiplex PCR, and TCRdb's table has in-frame clones only and misses some. The repertoire has approximately 24,000 clones, roughly nine tenths of them found once; the top ten carry about 25%. The source material was peripheral blood. The receptors here all came from a man between 65 and 85 years old with COVID-19, enrolled during active disease.

This clone showed up just once. J is TRBJ1-1 and V is TRBV19; D perhaps matches TRBD1 (5 bases). V was cut by 0 bases and J by 3 bases, with 14 bases left in between. The CDR3 is made up of 16 amino acids. Germline V gene sequence: CDR1 LNHDA, CDR2 SQIVND (reference sequence). CDR3 sequence (DNA): TGTGCCAGTAGTATAGATCCGGCAGGGCTGTACACTGAAGCTTTCTTT. It translates to CASSIDPAGLYTEAFF.

This clone was observed a handful of times. The chain has TRBV4-1 and TRBJ1-3, with 7 bases matching TRBD1. Trimming removed 4 bases from V and 0 bases from J; junction bases left unmatched: 6. The germline V gene has CDR1 MGHRA and CDR2 YSYEKL. CDR3 size: 16 residues. CDR3 protein: CASSREGQLSGNTIYF. DNA for the CDR3: TGCGCCAGCAGCCGAGAGGGACAGCTCTCTGGAAACACCATATATTTT.

DNA for the CDR3: TGTGCCAGCAGCTTGGGGCCCGGGGACTTGAACACTGAAGCTTTCTTT. This sequence encodes CASSLGPGDLNTEAFF. This rearrangement joins TRBV5-5 to TRBJ1-1; D possibly corresponds to TRBD1 (5 bases). From germline, CDR1 is SGHKS and CDR2 YYEKEE (reference sequence). Between the trimmed V and J ends, which lost 0 bases and 0 bases, there was a span of 12 bases. The CDR3 is 16 residues long.

This clone was recorded once. The V and J genes are TRBV29-1 and TRBJ1-1; D is possibly TRBD1 (6 bases). CDR1 SQVTM and CDR2 ANQGSEA come from the germline V gene. Deletions cut 4 bases from V and 9 bases from J, with 12 bases between. The CDR3 runs to 11 residues. CDR3 residues: CSVGQVAQAFF. CDR3 nucleotide sequence: TGCAGCGTTGGACAGGTCGCCCAAGCTTTCTTT.

V and J are TRBV6-5 and TRBJ2-7; 14 bases line up with TRBD2. The CDR3 consists of 15 residues. Germline values: CDR1 MNHEY, CDR2 SVGAGI. The V and J ends lost 6 bases and 2 bases, in that order; junction bases with no gene match: 3. Written as DNA, the CDR3 is TGTGCCAGCAGGCCGGGACTAGCGGGAGCCTACGAGCAGTACTTC. Translating it yields CASRPGLAGAYEQYF.

V gene TRBV18 combines with J gene TRBJ2-7; a weak D match, TRBD1 (6 bases). Germline V gives CDR1 KGHSH, CDR2 LQKENI. The CDR3 totals 12 residues. V lost 2 bases, J lost 5 bases, and 7 bases lay in between. DNA for the CDR3: TGTGCCAGCTCACCAGGACAGAACGAGCAGTACTTC. Its translation is CASSPGQNEQYF. The entire variable domain, with the rest obtained from reference TRBV18 and TRBJ2-7, is as follows: NAGVMQNPRHLVRRRGQEARLRCSPMKGHSHVYWYRQLPEEGLKFMVYLQKENIIDESGMPKERFSAEFPKEGPSILRIQQVVRGDSAAYFCASSPGQNEQYFGPGTRLTVT.

For the CDR3, the DNA is TGTGCCTTCAGATGGGACTTACCTTACAATGAGCAGTTCTTC. This encodes CAFRWDLPYNEQFF. The V and J genes are TRBV2 and TRBJ2-1; the D gene is possibly TRBD2 (6 bases). Per germline, CDR1 SNHLY and CDR2 FYNNEI. This CDR3 spans 14 amino acids. V gave up 11 bases and J gave up 4 bases, with 18 bases separating them.

This clone has a single count. V is TRBV2 and J is TRBJ1-5, with 9 positions matching TRBD1. The CDR3 contains 14 residues. Germline CDR1 SNHLY, CDR2 FYNNEI. The ends lost 7 bases at V and 7 bases at J; junction bases unmatched: 8. DNA for the CDR3: TGTGCCAGCACCCCACAGGGGGCAAAACAGCCCCAGCATTTT. It encodes CASTPQGAKQPQHF. Looking up the rest from reference TRBV2 and TRBJ1-5 gives the full variable domain: EPEVTQTPSHQVTQMGQEVILRCVPISNHLYFYWYRQILGQKVEFLVSFYNNEISEKSEIFDDQFSVERPDGSNFTLKIRSTKLEDSAMYFCASTPQGAKQPQHFGDGTRLSIL.

This chain links TRBV5-1 with TRBJ2-1; possible D gene TRBD2, 5 bases. This CDR3 has 14 amino acids. In germline, CDR1 is SGHRS, CDR2 YFSETQ. V was pared by 3 bases and J by 7 bases, with 14 bases between. This chain's CDR3 is CASSSVEGGNEQFF. CDR3 bases: TGCGCCAGCAGCTCGGTGGAAGGCGGGAATGAGCAGTTCTTC.

The chain links TRBV18 to TRBJ2-7; a weak D match, TRBD1 (5 bases). CDR3 length equals 14 residues. With 6 bases removed from V and 2 bases from J, the gap between germline ends came to 14 bases. Germline CDR1 KGHSH, CDR2 LQKENI. CDR3 region: CASSSRQTTYEQYF. CDR3 in DNA: TGTGCCAGCTCCTCTAGACAGACAACCTACGAGCAGTACTTC. The entire variable domain, with the rest obtained from reference TRBV18 and TRBJ2-7, is as follows: NAGVMQNPRHLVRRRGQEARLRCSPMKGHSHVYWYRQLPEEGLKFMVYLQKENIIDESGMPKERFSAEFPKEGPSILRIQQVVRGDSAAYFCASSSRQTTYEQYFGPGTRLTVT.

The V call is TRBV13, the J call TRBJ2-1, with 7 bases that match TRBD1. The junction had 11 bases not matched to a gene; V was cut back by 7 bases and J by 2 bases. The CDR3 is 16 amino acids. Germline values: CDR1 PRHDT, CDR2 FYEKMQ (reference sequence). This chain's CDR3 is CASTPGRGLAYNEQFF. DNA of the CDR3: TGTGCCAGCACACCAGGCAGGGGGTTAGCCTACAATGAGCAGTTCTTC.

A single count supports this clone. CDR3 sequence reads: CASSPTGGLGQPQHF. The CDR3 DNA follows: TGTGCCAGCTCACCGACAGGGGGCCTGGGACAGCCCCAGCATTTT. This chain joins TRBV18 and TRBJ1-5, with 10 bases matching TRBD1. V was pared by 3 bases and J by 7 bases, with 6 bases of the junction left unmatched. The length of the CDR3 is 15 residues. Germline-derived CDR1 and CDR2 are KGHSH and LQKENI.